This is a list of T cell receptor beta chains from one sample in a study of blood T cells in healthy people across ages. Each CDR3 protein is one row after TCRdb ran MiXCR on the 5' RACE reads. The sample records approximately 960,000 distinct CDR3 sequences, about 27% being singletons. The same data also went into a second study, on T cells of mothers and their children.

Sequencing was carried out using blood. These receptors all stem from a woman between 35 and 50 years old in good health. Each CDR3 is given with its conserved first and last residue. D genes are given only for firm matches. The size field is filled for only some rows; it gives once, few, many or a size class.

V gene,D gene,clone size,J gene,CDR3 length,CDR3 DNA,CDR3 protein
TRBV29-1,TRBD1,many,TRBJ2-2,13,TGCAGCGCGGGACAGGGGGCCGGCGGGGAGCTGTTTTTT,CSAGQGAGGELFF
TRBV25-1,.,.,TRBJ1-1,13,TGTGCCAGCAGTGAGGCAGGGAGAACTGAAGCTTTCTTT,CASSEAGRTEAFF
TRBV5-1,.,.,TRBJ1-1,16,TGCGCCAGCAGCTTGCGCCCACAGAGGATAAACACTGAAGCTTTCTTT,CASSLRPQRINTEAFF
TRBV29-1,.,.,TRBJ2-3,15,TGCAGCGTTGTATTCTCAGGGTATGGCACAGATACGCAGTATTTT,CSVVFSGYGTDTQYF
TRBV7-2,.,many,TRBJ2-1,15,TGTGCCAGCAGCGGGGGCGGGGGAGTTAACAATGAGCAGTTCTTC,CASSGGGGVNNEQFF
TRBV5-1,.,.,TRBJ2-1,14,TGCGCCAGCAGCCCCGCGCTCCACCGCGATGAGCAGTTCTTC,CASSPALHRDEQFF
TRBV4-3,.,.,TRBJ1-1,12,TGCGCCAGCAGCCAAACTGACACGGAAGCTTTCTTT,CASSQTDTEAFF
TRBV7-9,.,.,TRBJ2-1,15,TGTGCCACCTCAGGAGGATTGTCGGGTTACAATGAGCAGTTCTTC,CATSGGLSGYNEQFF
TRBV2,.,few,TRBJ2-4,11,TGTGCCAGCAGCGAACACTGGGTTCAGTACTTC,CASSEHWVQYF
TRBV11-3,.,few,TRBJ1-1,16,TGTGCCAGCAGCCGCACAGGGTTGGGGGTGAACACTGAAGCTTTCTTT,CASSRTGLGVNTEAFF
TRBV15,.,many,TRBJ1-1,18,TGTGCCACCAGCAGACGGTCAGGCTTCGTGGTTACGAACACTGAAGCTTTCTTT,CATSRRSGFVVTNTEAFF
TRBV28,TRBD1,many,TRBJ2-7,14,TGTGCCAGCAGTTCCTTGGACAGGGCGAGGGAGCAGTACTTC,CASSSLDRAREQYF
TRBV5-1,.,few,TRBJ1-1,15,TGCGCCAGCAGCCAAGAAAAGTACACCTTCACTGAAGCTTTCTTT,CASSQEKYTFTEAFF
TRBV4-1,TRBD2,many,TRBJ2-1,15,TGCGCCAGCAGCCCGGGACTAGCGGGGGTGGTTGAGCAGTTCTTC,CASSPGLAGVVEQFF
TRBV15,TRBD1,.,TRBJ2-1,16,TGTGCCACCAGCAGAGATGGGGGGACAGGGAGGAATGAGCAGTTCTTC,CATSRDGGTGRNEQFF